This TCR beta chain was sequenced during a study of cytomegalovirus exposure and HLA in healthy donors. Study observations and caveats: The listing of some 170 TCR beta chains classed them as cytomegalovirus-associated. There were three CMV-associated chains whose specificity for CMV antigens was confirmed in vitro. Across all donors, roughly uniform sequencing depth was an assumption of the presence/absence analyses.

About this clone: Its specificity is not known.

Primers included in the PCR were 60 Vbeta and 13 Jbeta primers. Profiling relied on immunoSEQ multiplex PCR, and the TCRdb table lists in-frame clones only, not all of them. The sample carries about 82,000 clones, around four fifths recorded once. Nominal health characterized the donors when sampled, though unrecorded immune exposures were likely. The clonotype originates from a woman aged 50 to 65 in good health and CMV-seropositive. Sequenced sample: PBMCs.

For the CDR3, the DNA is TGTGCCAGCAGCTTGCGCGGACTAGCTTCCTACGAGCAGTACTTC. Its translation is CASSLRGLASYEQYF. The gene calls are TRBV5-6 and TRBJ2-7; 8 bases line up with TRBD2. V lost 1 base to trimming and J lost 1 base; unmatched junction nucleotides: 4. CDR3 length: 15 residues. CDR1 SGHDT and CDR2 YYEEEE come from the germline V gene.